The T cell receptor (beta chain) under discussion was sequenced for a study of blood T cell repertoires in COVID-19. Study context: Samples taken during acute and convalescent COVID-19 were collected in the United States, Italy and Spain. Sources were T cells, B-cell-depleted T cells, or PBMCs; the material itself was cDNA or gDNA.

The CDR3 contains 13 residues. The V and J ends lost 6 bases and 3 bases respectively, with 11 bases between them. The germline gives CDR1 MNHEY, CDR2 SVGAGI. In the authors' workflow: Amplification of reference gene primers was used by the study to estimate nucleated cell counts. Here immunoSEQ multiplex PCR was the method, and the copy in TCRdb shows in-frame clones only, minus some. V, J and clone size reflect that table, while D and trimming were determined from the DNA. Of 150,000 to 200,000 clones detected, 80% appear once; the ten largest clones hold less than 4%. This sequence originates from a woman in her fifties or sixties who had recovered from COVID-19. This chain uses TRBV6-5 with TRBJ1-2; tentative D call: TRBD1 (6 bases). The specimen sequenced was PBMCs or T cells enriched from blood (not recorded which). The CDR3 protein is CASRTTGDYGYTF. The CDR3, as DNA: TGTGCCAGCAGGACGACAGGAGACTATGGCTACACCTTC.